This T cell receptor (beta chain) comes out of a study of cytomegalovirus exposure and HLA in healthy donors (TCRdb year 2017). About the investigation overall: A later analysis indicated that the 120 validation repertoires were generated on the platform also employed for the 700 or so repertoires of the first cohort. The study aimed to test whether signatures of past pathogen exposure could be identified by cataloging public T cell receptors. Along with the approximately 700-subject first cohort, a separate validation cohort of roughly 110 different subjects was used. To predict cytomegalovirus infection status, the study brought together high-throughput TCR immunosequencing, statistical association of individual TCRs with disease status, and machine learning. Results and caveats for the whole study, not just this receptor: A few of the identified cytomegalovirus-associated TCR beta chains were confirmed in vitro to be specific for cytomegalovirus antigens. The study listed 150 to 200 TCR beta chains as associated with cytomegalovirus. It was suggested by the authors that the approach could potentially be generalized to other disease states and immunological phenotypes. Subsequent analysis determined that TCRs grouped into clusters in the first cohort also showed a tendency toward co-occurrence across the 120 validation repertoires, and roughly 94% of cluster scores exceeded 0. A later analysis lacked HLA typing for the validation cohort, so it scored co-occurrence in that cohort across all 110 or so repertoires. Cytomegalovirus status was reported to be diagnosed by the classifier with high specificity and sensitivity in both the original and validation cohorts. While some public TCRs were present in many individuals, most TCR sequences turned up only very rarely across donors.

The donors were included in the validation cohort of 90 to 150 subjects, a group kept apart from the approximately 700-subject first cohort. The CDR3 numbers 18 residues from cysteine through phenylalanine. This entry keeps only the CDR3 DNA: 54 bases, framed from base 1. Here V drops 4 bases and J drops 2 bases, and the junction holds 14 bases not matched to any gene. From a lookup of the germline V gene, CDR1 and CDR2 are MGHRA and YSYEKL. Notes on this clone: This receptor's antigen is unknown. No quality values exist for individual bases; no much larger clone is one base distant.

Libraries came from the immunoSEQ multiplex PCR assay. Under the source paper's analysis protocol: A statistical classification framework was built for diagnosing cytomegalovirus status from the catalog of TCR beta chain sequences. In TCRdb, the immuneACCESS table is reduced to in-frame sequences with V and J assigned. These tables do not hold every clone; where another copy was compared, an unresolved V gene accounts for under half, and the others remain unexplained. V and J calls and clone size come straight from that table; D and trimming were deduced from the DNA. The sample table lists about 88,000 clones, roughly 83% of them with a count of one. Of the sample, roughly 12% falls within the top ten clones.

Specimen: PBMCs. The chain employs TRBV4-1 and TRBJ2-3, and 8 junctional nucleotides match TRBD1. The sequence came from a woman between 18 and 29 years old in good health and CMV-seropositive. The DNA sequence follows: TGCGCCAGCAGCCCCCATGGGACAGGATTGGAGGACACAGATACGCAGTATTTT. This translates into CASSPHGTGLEDTDTQYF.